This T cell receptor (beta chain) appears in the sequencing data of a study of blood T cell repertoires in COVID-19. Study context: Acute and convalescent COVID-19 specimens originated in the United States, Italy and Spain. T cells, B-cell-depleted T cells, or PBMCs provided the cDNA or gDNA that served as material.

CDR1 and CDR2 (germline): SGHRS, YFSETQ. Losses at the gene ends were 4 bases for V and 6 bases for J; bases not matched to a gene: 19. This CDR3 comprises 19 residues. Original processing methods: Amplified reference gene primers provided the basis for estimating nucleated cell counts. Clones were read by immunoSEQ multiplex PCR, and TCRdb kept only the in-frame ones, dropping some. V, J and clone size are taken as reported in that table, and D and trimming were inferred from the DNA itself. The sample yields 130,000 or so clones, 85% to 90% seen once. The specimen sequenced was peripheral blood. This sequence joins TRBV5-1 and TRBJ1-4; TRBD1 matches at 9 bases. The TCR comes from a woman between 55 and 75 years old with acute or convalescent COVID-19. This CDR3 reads CASSLQTPDRGTLYEKLFF. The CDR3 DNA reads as TGCGCCAGCAGCCTACAGACACCGGACAGGGGAACGTTGTATGAAAAACTGTTTTTT.